The 20 T cell receptor beta chains below all came from one sample that was sequenced in a study of T cell responses to AZD1222 COVID-19 vaccine (dated by TCRdb to about 2021). The receptor library was made with the immunoSEQ multiplex PCR assay. Sourced from immuneACCESS, this table was stored by TCRdb with only in-frame sequences that have V and J called. A share of the clones is absent; for the studies checked, an unresolved V gene accounts for under half, and the remainder has no known explanation. Counted in this sample were over 100,000 clones; approximately 85% of them appeared once. The top ten hold around 13% of the sample. The time point label corresponds to: baseline before first vaccination. This specimen's treatment or condition label, interpreted: meningococcal conjugate vaccine given as trial control. The specimen was peripheral blood, collected on day 0 of MenACWY control vaccination. These receptors came from an adult in good health.

This chain links TRBV28 with TRBJ2-2; a possible D gene is TRBD1 (5 bases). V shed 10 bases and J shed 7 bases, with 19 bases lying between them. This CDR3 region has 14 residues. In germline, CDR1 is MDHEN, CDR2 SYDVKM. The CDR3 coding sequence is TGTGCCACCGGGCGACAGTTGGTAGGCGGGGAGCTGTTTTTT. This sequence encodes CATGRQLVGGELFF.

Concerning this clone: The DNA is omitted, as the CDR3 cannot be located on it reliably, and the CDR3 follows TCRdb's listing. The rearrangement links TRBV7-8 to TRBJ1-1. The CDR3 region is 19 residues in length, termini included. Germline-derived CDR1 and CDR2 are SGHVS and FQNEAQ. CDR3 residues: CASSLVGFGSGGGNTEAFF.

The chain carries TRBV11-3 and TRBJ1-1; D unresolved. CDR3 size: 11 residues. V was pared by 5 bases and J by 2 bases, with 3 bases between. The germline V gene encodes CDR1 SGHNT and CDR2 YENEEA. CDR3 amino acids: CASSLNTEAFF. As DNA, the CDR3 is TGTGCCAGCAGCCTTAACACTGAAGCTTTCTTT.

The rearrangement uses TRBV12-3 or TRBV12-4 and TRBJ1-2; D unresolved. The CDR3 is made up of 11 amino acids. Trimming stripped 1 base from V and 6 bases from J, with 3 bases between. Written as DNA, the CDR3 is TGTGCCAGCAGTTTAGGGAATGGCTACACCTTC. It specifies CASSLGNGYTF.

V gene TRBV6-2 or TRBV6-3 combines with J gene TRBJ1-5; possible D gene TRBD1, 5 bases. The V end lost 6 bases, the J end lost 5 bases, and 11 bases lay between the germline ends. Germline CDR1 and CDR2: MNHEY and SVGEGT. The CDR3 is 13 amino acids. For the CDR3, the DNA is TGTGCCAGCAGCTCAGGGTGGGATCAGCCCCAGCATTTT. It yields the protein CASSSGWDQPQHF.

The count of this clone is one. This sequence joins TRBV2 and TRBJ2-6; 7 nucleotides align to TRBD1. The V gene end was trimmed by 4 bases and the J gene end by 13 bases; junction bases not matched to a gene: 10. Germline-derived CDR1 and CDR2 are SNHLY and FYNNEI. The CDR3 has 14 amino acids. The CDR3 DNA follows: TGTGCCAGCAGTGGGACAGGTCCCCTCGGGGTCCTGACTTTC. Translation: CASSGTGPLGVLTF.

The genes are TRBV5-5 and TRBJ1-1; no clear D gene. The CDR3 extends over 14 amino acids. CDR1 and CDR2 from the germline V gene are SGHKS and YYEKEE (reference sequence). The V and J ends lost 1 base and 1 base respectively, with 8 bases between them. DNA of the CDR3: TGTGCCAGCAGCTTGAGTCTCGGGAACACTGAAGCTTTCTTT. Protein product: CASSLSLGNTEAFF.

J is TRBJ2-5 and V is TRBV6-2 or TRBV6-3; 8 nucleotides agree with TRBD2. The CDR3 spans 15 residues. Germline V gene data show CDR1 as MNHEY and CDR2 as SVGEGT. The J segment lost 4 bases and the V segment lost 5 bases, leaving 9 bases of the junction unmatched. CDR3 sequence reads: CASSRVVAGSETQYF. The CDR3 DNA follows: TGTGCCAGCAGTCGGGTTGTAGCGGGATCAGAGACCCAGTACTTC.

This clone was counted between two and nine times. V usage is TRBV7-9 and J usage is TRBJ2-7; TRBD2 matches 7 bases. V was clipped by 1 base and J by 5 bases; unmatched bases: 11. The CDR3 length is 16 residues. CDR1 is SEHNR, CDR2 FQNEAQ, per germline (reference sequence). This CDR3 reads CASSLGRGEVWDEQYF. Here the CDR3 DNA reads TGTGCCAGCAGCTTAGGCCGGGGGGAGGTTTGGGACGAGCAGTACTTC.

The chain uses TRBV5-4 and TRBJ2-1; D may be TRBD1 (6 bases). This CDR3 comprises 12 residues. V was trimmed by 3 bases and J by 7 bases, leaving 8 bases between them. Germline V gene lookup returns CDR1 SGHNT and CDR2 YYREEE (reference sequence). This CDR3 reads CASSWTVNEQFF. The CDR3 nucleotides are TGTGCCAGCAGCTGGACAGTAAATGAGCAGTTCTTC.

This clone has only one observation. The chain links TRBV6-4 to TRBJ1-1, with 9 bases that match TRBD1. The length of the CDR3 is 14 residues. CDR1 is MRHNA and CDR2 is SNTAGT in the germline V gene. Trimming took 3 bases from V and 11 from J; bases not matched to a gene: 10. The DNA for the CDR3 is TGTGCCAGCAGTGAATCTGGACAGGGGTCGTTCGCTTTCTTT. It specifies CASSESGQGSFAFF.

The chain uses TRBV27 and TRBJ1-2; TRBD1 matches 7 bases. The CDR3 runs to 13 residues. Per the germline V gene, CDR1 is MNHEY and CDR2 is SMNVEV (reference sequence). V gave up 8 bases and J gave up 1 base; unmatched junction bases: 4. CDR3 loop: CASSGQVNYGYTF. As DNA, the CDR3 is TGTGCCAGCTCTGGACAGGTTAACTATGGCTACACCTTC.

This rearrangement joins TRBV4-1 to TRBJ2-5, with D perhaps TRBD2 (6 bases). The CDR3 runs to 13 residues. The V end lost 0 bases, the J end lost 5 bases, and 7 bases lay between the germline ends. Germline CDR1 and CDR2: MGHRA and YSYEKL. DNA of the CDR3: TGCGCCAGCAGCCAAGAGACTAGTGAGACCCAGTACTTC. It translates to CASSQETSETQYF.

The J gene is TRBJ1-1, the V gene TRBV13; TRBD1 matches at 7 bases. Germline assignment: CDR1 PRHDT and CDR2 FYEKMQ (reference sequence). Germline trimming cut 7 bases from V and 7 bases from J; bases unmatched to any gene: 21. The CDR3 runs to 17 residues. The DNA for the CDR3 is TGTGCCAGCACCGAAAGGTTCATACGAACAGGGGTAGATGAAGCTTTCTTT. Translation gives CASTERFIRTGVDEAFF.

The chain is built from TRBV15 and TRBJ1-4; D gene ambiguous. CDR1 is LNHNV, CDR2 YYDKDF, per germline (reference sequence). The V and J ends lost 0 bases and 7 bases respectively, with 6 bases between them. This CDR3 is 13 amino acids long. The CDR3 nucleotides are TGTGCCACCAGCAGAGATCGGGGTGAAAAACTGTTTTTT. Its protein product is CATSRDRGEKLFF.

The CDR3, as DNA: TGTGCCAGCATCTATTGGGGGACAGGGGCTTGGTCGTATGGAAACACCATATATTTT. Encoded protein: CASIYWGTGAWSYGNTIYF. This rearrangement joins TRBV27 to TRBJ1-3, with 10 bases aligning to TRBD1. V dropped 7 bases and J dropped 3; count of bases not matched to a gene: 18. This CDR3 is 19 amino acids long. Germline V gene data show CDR1 as MNHEY and CDR2 as SMNVEV (reference sequence).

The rearrangement joins TRBV19 to TRBJ2-2, with D uncertain. CDR1 is LNHDA, CDR2 SQIVND, per germline (reference sequence). Trimming took off 10 bases at V and 6 bases at J, with 6 bases between the two ends. This CDR3 is 10 amino acids long. The CDR3 DNA reads TGTGCCACTCGAGCCGGGGAGCTGTTTTTT. Its translation is CATRAGELFF.

The chain has TRBV4-1 and TRBJ2-7; 9 bases map to TRBD1. This CDR3 has 15 residues. The V gene's germline CDR1 is MGHRA and CDR2 YSYEKL. V was pared by 1 base and J by 4 bases, with 5 bases of the junction left unmatched. CDR3 residues: CASSQVGTGLYEQYF. CDR3 nucleotide sequence: TGCGCCAGCAGCCAAGTGGGGACAGGGCTTTACGAGCAGTACTTC.

This clone has only one observation. The CDR3: CAISEPSGQNTGELFF. Written as DNA, the CDR3 is TGTGCCATCAGTGAGCCTAGCGGACAAAACACCGGGGAGCTGTTTTTT. J is TRBJ2-2 and V is TRBV10-3; 7 bases are shared with TRBD2. The germline V gene encodes CDR1 ENHRY and CDR2 SYGVKD. The V and J ends lost 2 bases and 2 bases, in that order; junction bases with no gene match: 5. The CDR3 is 16 residues long.

The chain joins TRBV5-1 to TRBJ2-3; 10 positions match TRBD2. This CDR3 has 14 residues. Trimming removed 7 bases from V and 2 bases from J; junction bases left unmatched: 4. Germline V gene lookup returns CDR1 SGHRS and CDR2 YFSETQ. CDR3: CASATSGYTDTQYF. The DNA of the CDR3 is TGCGCCAGCGCGACTAGCGGGTACACAGATACGCAGTATTTT.